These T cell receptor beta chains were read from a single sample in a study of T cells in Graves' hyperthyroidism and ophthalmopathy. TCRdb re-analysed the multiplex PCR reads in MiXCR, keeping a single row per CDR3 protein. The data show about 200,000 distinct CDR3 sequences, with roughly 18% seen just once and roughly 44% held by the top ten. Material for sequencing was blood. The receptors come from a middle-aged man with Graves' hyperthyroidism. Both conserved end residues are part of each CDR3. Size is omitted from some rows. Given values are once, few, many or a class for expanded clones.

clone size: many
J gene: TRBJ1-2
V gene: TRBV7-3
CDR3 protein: CASSPDKNYGYTF

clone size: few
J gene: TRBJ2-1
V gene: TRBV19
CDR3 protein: CASRRRGQDEQFF

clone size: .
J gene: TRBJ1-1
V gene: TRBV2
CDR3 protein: CASSETGIGTEAFF

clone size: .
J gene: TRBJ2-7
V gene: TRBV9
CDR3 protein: CASSGGGVLSYEQYF

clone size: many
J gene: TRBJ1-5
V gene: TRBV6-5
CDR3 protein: CASSYSVGAGGNQPQHF

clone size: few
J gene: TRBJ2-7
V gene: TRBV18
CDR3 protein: CASGGATEQYF

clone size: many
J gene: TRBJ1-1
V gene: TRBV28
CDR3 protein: CASSFPPREVKAFF

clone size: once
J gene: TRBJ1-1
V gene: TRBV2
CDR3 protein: CASSGPTGAPSEAFF

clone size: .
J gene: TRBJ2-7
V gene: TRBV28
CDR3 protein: CASSFFRTSGNEQYF

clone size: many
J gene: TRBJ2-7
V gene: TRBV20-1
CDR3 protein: CSAEGGLVVREQYF

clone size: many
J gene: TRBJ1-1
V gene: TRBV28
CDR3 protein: CASSLTSSGPEAFF

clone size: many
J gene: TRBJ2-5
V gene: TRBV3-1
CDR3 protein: CASSPVGVETQYF

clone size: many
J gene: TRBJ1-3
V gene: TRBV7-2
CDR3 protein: CASSLDRGVSGNTIYF

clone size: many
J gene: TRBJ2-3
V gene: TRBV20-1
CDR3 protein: CSAVLAGGRTDTQYF

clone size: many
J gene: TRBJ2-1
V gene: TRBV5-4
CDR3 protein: CASSLGQSYNEQFF

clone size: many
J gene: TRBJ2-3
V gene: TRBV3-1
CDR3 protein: CASSQGYFRVGDTQYF

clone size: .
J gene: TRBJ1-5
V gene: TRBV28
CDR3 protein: CASSFRQVGQPQHF

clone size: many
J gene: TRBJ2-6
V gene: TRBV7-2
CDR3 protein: CASSLVAAGANVLTF

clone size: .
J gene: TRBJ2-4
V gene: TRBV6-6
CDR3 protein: CASSYGQGKNIQYF

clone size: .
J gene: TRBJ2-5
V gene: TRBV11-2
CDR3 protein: CASSARVGETQYF

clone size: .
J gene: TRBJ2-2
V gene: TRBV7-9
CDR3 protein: CASSPPEMGTGELFF

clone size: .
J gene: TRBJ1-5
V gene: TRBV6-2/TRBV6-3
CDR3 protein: CASSLTGAGQPQHF

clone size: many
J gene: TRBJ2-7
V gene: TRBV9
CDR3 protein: CASSVDGGSAYEQYF

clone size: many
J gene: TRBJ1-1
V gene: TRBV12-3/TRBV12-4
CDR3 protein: CASSFLEGNTEAFF

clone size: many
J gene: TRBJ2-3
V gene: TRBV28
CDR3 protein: CASSLRGDHPDTQYF

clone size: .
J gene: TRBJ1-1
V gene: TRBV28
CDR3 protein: CATVDRRTLGDRNTEAFF

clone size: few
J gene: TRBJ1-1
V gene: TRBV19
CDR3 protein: CASIQPGPNTEAFF

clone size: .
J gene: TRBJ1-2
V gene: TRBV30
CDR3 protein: CAWSDVRPRYGYTF

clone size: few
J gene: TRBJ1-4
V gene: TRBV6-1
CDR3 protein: CASRTQGGREKLFF

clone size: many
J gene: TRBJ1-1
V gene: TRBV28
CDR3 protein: CASSRTGDQKNTEAFF

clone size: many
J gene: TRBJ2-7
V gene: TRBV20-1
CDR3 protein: CSAPLAGGAYEQYF

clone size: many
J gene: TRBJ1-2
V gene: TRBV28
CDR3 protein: CASRLDSGYGYTF

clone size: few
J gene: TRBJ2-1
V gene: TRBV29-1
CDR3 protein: CSVGGTGSNEQFF

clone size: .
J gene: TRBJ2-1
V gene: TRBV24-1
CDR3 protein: CATLSTGGPSYNEQFF

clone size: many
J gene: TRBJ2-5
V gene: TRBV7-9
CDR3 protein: CASSLVGAETQYF

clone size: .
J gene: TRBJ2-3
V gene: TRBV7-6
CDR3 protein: CASSLPSGNTDTQYF

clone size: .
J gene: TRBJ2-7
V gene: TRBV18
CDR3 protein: CASSPSGSGAEQYF

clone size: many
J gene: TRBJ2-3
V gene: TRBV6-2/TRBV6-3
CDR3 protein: CASSYSLLGTTDTQYF

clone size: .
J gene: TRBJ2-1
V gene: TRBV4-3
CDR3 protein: CASSHQAGTGDNEQFF

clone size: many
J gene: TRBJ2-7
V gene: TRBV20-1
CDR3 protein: CSARRRLAEYEQYF

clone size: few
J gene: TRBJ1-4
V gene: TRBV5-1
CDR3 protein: CASSTSGTATNEKLFF

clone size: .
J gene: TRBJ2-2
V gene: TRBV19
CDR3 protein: CASRNRVYTGELFF

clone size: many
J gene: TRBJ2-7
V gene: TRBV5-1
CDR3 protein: CASSLVRQPYEQYF

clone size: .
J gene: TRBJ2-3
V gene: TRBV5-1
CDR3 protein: CASRELAGGTDTQYF

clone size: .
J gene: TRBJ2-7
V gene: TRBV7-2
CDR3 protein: CASSITSGHTYEQYF

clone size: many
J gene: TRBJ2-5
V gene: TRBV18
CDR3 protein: CASSPRVRDSILTQYF

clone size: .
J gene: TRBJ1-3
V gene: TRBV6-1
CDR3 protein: CASSDLRDGGNTIYF

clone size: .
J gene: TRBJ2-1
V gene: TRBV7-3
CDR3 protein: CASSSLHGAPNEQFF

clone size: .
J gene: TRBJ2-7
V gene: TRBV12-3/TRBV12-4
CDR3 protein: CASRGWGQGDEQYF

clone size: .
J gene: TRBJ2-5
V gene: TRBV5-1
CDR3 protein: CASSTTRQGGETQYF

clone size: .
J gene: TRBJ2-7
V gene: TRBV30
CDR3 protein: CAWSVHVHEQYF